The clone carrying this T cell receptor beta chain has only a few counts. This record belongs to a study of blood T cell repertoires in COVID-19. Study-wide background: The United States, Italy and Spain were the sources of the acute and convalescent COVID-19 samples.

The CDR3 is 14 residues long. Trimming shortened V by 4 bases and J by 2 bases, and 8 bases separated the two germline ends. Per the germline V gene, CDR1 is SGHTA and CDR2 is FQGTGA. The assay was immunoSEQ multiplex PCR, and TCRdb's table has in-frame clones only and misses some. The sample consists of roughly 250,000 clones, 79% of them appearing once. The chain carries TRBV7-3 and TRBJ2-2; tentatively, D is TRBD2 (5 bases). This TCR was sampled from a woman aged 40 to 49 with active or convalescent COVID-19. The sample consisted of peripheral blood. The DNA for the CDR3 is TGTGCCAGCAGCTCCGGGATCAACACCGGGGAGCTGTTTTTT. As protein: CASSSGINTGELFF. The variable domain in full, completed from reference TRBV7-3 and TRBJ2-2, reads GAGVSQTPSNKVTEKGKYVELRCDPISGHTALYWYRQSLGQGPEFLIYFQGTGAADDSGLPNDRFFAVRPEGSVSTLKIQRTERGDSAVYLCASSSGINTGELFFGEGSRLTVL.